The TCR beta chain described here comes from a study of graft-versus-host responses after intestinal transplantation. Study in general: The study gave all recipients anti-thymocyte globulin induction, then tacrolimus and steroids for three to four years.

TCRdb's copy holds only in-frame clones and misses some; the assay was immunoSEQ multiplex PCR. The sample lists over 35,000 clones, about 90% occurring once. Study results and limitations: Allograft graft-versus-host to host-versus-graft clonal ratios ran high in patients with graft-donor T cell macrochimerism. Peak levels of circulating GvH clones tracked with early post-transplant HvG declines. Recipient marrow showed GvH clones, some seen first in ileum or blood.

On this clone: Its antigen is currently unknown.

The J segment lost 4 bases and the V segment lost 0 bases, leaving 9 bases of the junction unmatched. The CDR3 has 17 amino acids. Germline CDR1 reads SGHRS; CDR2 reads YFSETQ. The sample in question was PBMCs, obtained 300 to 330 days after intestinal transplant. The chain carries TRBV5-1 and TRBJ2-3; TRBD2 aligns across 9 bases. This receptor was identified in a human patient who received an intestinal transplant, so some T cells may come from the graft donor. The CDR3 bases are TGCGCCAGCAGCTTGGGGATGGCGGGAGGGCCCGCAGATACGCAGTATTTT. Translation: CASSLGMAGGPADTQYF.